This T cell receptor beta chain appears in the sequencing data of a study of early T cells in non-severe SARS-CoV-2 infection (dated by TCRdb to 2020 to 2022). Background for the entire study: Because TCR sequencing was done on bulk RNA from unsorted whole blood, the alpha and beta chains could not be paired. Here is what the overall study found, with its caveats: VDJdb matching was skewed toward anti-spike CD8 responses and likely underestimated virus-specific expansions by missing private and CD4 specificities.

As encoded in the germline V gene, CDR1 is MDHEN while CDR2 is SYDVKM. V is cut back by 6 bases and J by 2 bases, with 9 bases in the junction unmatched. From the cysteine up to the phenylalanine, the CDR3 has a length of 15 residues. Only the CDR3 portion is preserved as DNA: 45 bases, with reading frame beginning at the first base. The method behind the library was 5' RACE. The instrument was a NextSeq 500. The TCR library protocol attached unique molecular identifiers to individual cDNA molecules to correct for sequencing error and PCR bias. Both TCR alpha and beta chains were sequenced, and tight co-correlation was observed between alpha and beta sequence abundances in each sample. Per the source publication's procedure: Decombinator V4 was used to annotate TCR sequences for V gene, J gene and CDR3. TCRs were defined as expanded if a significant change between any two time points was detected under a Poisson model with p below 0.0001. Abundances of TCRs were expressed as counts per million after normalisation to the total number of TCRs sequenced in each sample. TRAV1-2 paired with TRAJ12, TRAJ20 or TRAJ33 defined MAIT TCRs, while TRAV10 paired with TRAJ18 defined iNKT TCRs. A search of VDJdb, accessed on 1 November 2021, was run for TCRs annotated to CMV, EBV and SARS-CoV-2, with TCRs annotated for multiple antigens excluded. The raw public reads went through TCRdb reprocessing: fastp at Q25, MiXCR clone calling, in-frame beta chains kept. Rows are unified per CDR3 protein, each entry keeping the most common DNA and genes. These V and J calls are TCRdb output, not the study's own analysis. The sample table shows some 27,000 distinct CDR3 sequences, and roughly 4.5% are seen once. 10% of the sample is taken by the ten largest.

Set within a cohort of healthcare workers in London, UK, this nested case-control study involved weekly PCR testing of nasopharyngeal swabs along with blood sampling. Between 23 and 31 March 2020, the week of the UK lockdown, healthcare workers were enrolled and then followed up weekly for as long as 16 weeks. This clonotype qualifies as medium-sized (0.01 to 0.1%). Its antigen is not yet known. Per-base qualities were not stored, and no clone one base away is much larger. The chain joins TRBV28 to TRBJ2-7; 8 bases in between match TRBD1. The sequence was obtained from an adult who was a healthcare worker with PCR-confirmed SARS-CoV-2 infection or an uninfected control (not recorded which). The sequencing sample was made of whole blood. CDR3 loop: CASSPRTGGPYEQYF. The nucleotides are TGTGCCAGCAGCCCACGCACAGGGGGACCCTACGAGCAGTACTTC. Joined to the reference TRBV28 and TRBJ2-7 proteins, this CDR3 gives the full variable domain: DVKVTQSSRYLVKRTGEKVFLECVQDMDHENMFWYRQDPGLGLRLIYFSYDVKMKEKGDIPEGYSVSREKKERFSLILESASTNQTSMYLCASSPRTGGPYEQYFGPGTRLTVT.